This T cell receptor (beta chain) was retrieved from a study of cytomegalovirus exposure and HLA in healthy donors. This CDR3 is built from 14 residues. Between the trimmed V and J ends, which lost 4 bases and 1 base, there was a span of 8 bases. Germline V gives CDR1 MNHEY, CDR2 SVGAGI. Points from the study as a whole: According to a later analysis, most TCR beta chains associated with CMV appeared HLA-restricted.

This clone was seen only once. Antigen specificity is unknown. With 60 Vbeta and 13 Jbeta primers, the PCR was carried out. Profiled with immunoSEQ multiplex PCR; TCRdb holds only in-frame clones, not every one. This table has around 130,000 clones, 60% to 75% appearing once. Material for sequencing was PBMCs. V gene TRBV6-5 combines with J gene TRBJ1-5; D ambiguous. This clonotype originated in a woman aged 35 to 49 in good health and CMV-seropositive. The CDR3 DNA follows: TGTGCCAGCAGTTTAGAAATCAGCAATCAGCCCCAGCATTTT. This codes for CASSLEISNQPQHF.